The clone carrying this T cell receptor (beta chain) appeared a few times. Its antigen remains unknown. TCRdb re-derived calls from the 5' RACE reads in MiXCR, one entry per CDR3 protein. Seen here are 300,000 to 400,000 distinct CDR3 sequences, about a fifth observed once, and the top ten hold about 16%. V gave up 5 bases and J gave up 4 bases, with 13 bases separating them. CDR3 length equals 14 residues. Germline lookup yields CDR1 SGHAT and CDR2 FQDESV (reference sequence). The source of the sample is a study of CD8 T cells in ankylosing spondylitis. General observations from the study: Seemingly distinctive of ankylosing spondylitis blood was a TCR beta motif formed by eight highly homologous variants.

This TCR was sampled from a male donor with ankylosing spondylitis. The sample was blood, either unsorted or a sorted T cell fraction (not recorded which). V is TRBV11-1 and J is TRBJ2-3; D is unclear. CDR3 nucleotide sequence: TGTGCCAGCAGCCGACCAACCGTACCAGATACGCAGTATTTT. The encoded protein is CASSRPTVPDTQYF.